The rows below give T cell receptor beta chains drawn from one sample of a study of cytomegalovirus exposure and HLA in healthy donors. The method was immunoSEQ multiplex PCR; TCRdb's version includes in-frame clones alone and lacks a portion of them. The profile shows around 130,000 clones, less than 85% of them singletons. Sequences were obtained from PBMCs. These receptors were taken from a male donor in good health and CMV-seronegative. Each CDR3 is given with its conserved first and last residue. D genes are given only for firm matches. Some rows mark clone size as missing; the rest say once, few, many or name a class of expanded clone.

D,V,J,size,CDR3,DNA
TRBD1,TRBV19,TRBJ1-1,NA,CASSTDRVKNTEAFF,TGTGCCAGTAGTACCGACAGGGTGAAGAACACTGAAGCTTTCTTT
TRBD1,TRBV6-5,TRBJ2-7,NA,CASSSAQGYYEQYF,TGTGCCAGCAGCTCAGCACAGGGGTACTACGAGCAGTACTTC
NA,TRBV9,TRBJ2-6,NA,CASSVDRANVLTF,TGTGCCAGCAGCGTCGACAGGGCCAACGTCCTGACTTTC
TRBD2,TRBV7-9,TRBJ2-1,NA,CASSALAAVYNEQFF,TGTGCCAGCAGCGCCCTAGCGGCAGTATACAATGAGCAGTTCTTC
TRBD1,TRBV19,TRBJ2-1,NA,CASSTPPGTGVNEQFF,TGTGCCAGTAGTACCCCACCCGGGACAGGGGTCAATGAGCAGTTCTTC
NA,TRBV4-3,TRBJ2-3,once,CASSQEGQSTDTQYF,TGCGCCAGCAGCCAAGAAGGACAGAGCACAGATACGCAGTATTTT
NA,TRBV28,TRBJ1-5,NA,CASRQLNQPQHF,TGTGCCAGCCGACAGCTGAATCAGCCCCAGCATTTT
TRBD2,TRBV9,TRBJ2-1,once,CASSASGGAIYNEQFF,TGTGCCAGCAGCGCCAGCGGGGGGGCGATCTACAATGAGCAGTTCTTC
TRBD1,TRBV30,TRBJ1-3,few,CAWNRQGSGNTIYF,TGTGCCTGGAACAGACAGGGGTCTGGAAACACCATATATTTT
TRBD1,TRBV10-1,TRBJ2-7,NA,CASRAGDSYEQYF,TGCGCCAGCAGGGCAGGGGACAGCTACGAGCAGTACTTC
TRBD1,TRBV2,TRBJ1-2,NA,CASSWDSQYGYTF,TGTGCCAGCAGTTGGGACAGTCAGTATGGCTACACCTTC
TRBD1,TRBV11-2,TRBJ2-7,few,CASNQIGTGPYEQYF,TGTGCCAGCAACCAAATCGGGACAGGGCCCTACGAGCAGTACTTC
TRBD1,TRBV10-1,TRBJ1-4,NA,CASSPGGSEKLFF,TGCGCCAGCAGTCCAGGGGGGAGTGAAAAACTGTTTTTT
NA,TRBV29-1,TRBJ2-5,NA,CSVEVVVETQYF,TGCAGCGTTGAAGTAGTTGTTGAGACCCAGTACTTC
TRBD2,TRBV5-4,TRBJ2-5,NA,CASSYSGGAGETQYF,TGTGCCAGCAGCTATAGCGGGGGGGCCGGGGAGACCCAGTACTTC
TRBD1,TRBV18,TRBJ1-2,NA,CASSPRQGIDYGYTF,TGTGCCAGCTCACCACGACAGGGGATTGACTATGGCTACACCTTC
NA,TRBV15,TRBJ2-1,NA,CATKGAGSSYNEQFF,TGTGCCACCAAGGGGGCGGGAAGCTCCTACAATGAGCAGTTCTTC
NA,TRBV19,TRBJ1-5,NA,CASRPDRSAQPQHF,TGTGCCAGTAGACCCGACAGGTCGGCTCAGCCCCAGCATTTT
NA,TRBV19,TRBJ2-7,NA,CASSSLYEQYF,TGTGCCAGTAGTTCCCTCTACGAGCAGTACTTC
TRBD2,TRBV4-2,TRBJ2-1,NA,CASSQLTSGKGYEQFF,TGTGCCAGCAGCCAGCTCACTAGCGGGAAGGGCTATGAGCAGTTCTTC
NA,TRBV6-6,TRBJ2-7,few,CASSYRDTYEQYF,TGTGCCAGCAGTTACCGGGACACCTACGAGCAGTACTTC
TRBD1,TRBV30,TRBJ1-5,NA,CAWSPGTGNQPQHF,TGTGCCTGGAGTCCCGGGACAGGCAATCAGCCCCAGCATTTT
NA,TRBV30,TRBJ1-2,NA,CAWSEILNVKTDRNTF,TGTGCCTGGAGCGAAATACTAAACGTGAAGACAGACAGGAATACCTTC
TRBD2,TRBV30,TRBJ2-7,NA,CAGMGGLSSYEQYF,TGTGCCGGGATGGGGGGACTAAGCTCCTACGAGCAGTACTTC
TRBD2,TRBV5-4,TRBJ2-3,NA,CASSPISGSTDTQYF,TGTGCCAGCAGCCCTATTAGCGGGAGCACAGATACGCAGTATTTT
NA,TRBV27,TRBJ1-5,NA,CASSLSGVHQPQHF,TGTGCCAGCAGTTTATCAGGGGTGCATCAGCCCCAGCATTTT
TRBD1,TRBV4-1,TRBJ2-3,NA,CASSQGQGDPTDTQYF,TGCGCCAGCAGCCAGGGACAGGGGGACCCCACAGATACGCAGTATTTT
NA,TRBV27,TRBJ1-1,few,CASSLQQGSMTEAFF,TGTGCCAGCAGTCTTCAACAGGGTTCAATGACTGAAGCTTTCTTT
TRBD1,TRBV29-1,TRBJ2-7,few,CSVIQQGSYEQYF,TGCAGCGTCATACAACAGGGGTCCTACGAGCAGTACTTC
NA,TRBV19,TRBJ2-7,NA,CASSIPRHHEQYF,TGTGCCAGTAGTATACCCAGACACCACGAGCAGTACTTC
TRBD1,TRBV7-9,TRBJ1-3,NA,CASSPDRGPGNTIYF,TGTGCCAGCAGCCCTGACAGGGGGCCTGGAAACACCATATATTTT
NA,TRBV9,TRBJ2-1,NA,CASSVVLGNEQFF,TGTGCCAGCAGCGTAGTACTAGGCAATGAGCAGTTCTTC
NA,TRBV7-3,TRBJ1-2,once,CASSSLTGVMGYTF,TGTGCCAGCAGCTCCTTGACAGGAGTCATGGGCTACACCTTC
TRBD2,TRBV15,TRBJ2-1,NA,CATSSPQGLAYNEQFF,TGTGCCACCAGCAGTCCCCAAGGACTAGCCTACAATGAGCAGTTCTTC
NA,TRBV10-3,TRBJ2-2,NA,CAISRGGGELFF,TGTGCCATCAGTAGGGGTGGCGGGGAGCTGTTTTTT
NA,TRBV7-9,TRBJ1-1,NA,CSSSLSRQPNTEAFF,TGTTCCAGCAGCTTATCAAGACAACCGAACACTGAAGCTTTCTTT
TRBD1,TRBV27,TRBJ2-3,NA,CASSGLSTGGPPDTQYF,TGTGCCAGCAGTGGCCTTTCGACAGGGGGCCCCCCAGATACGCAGTATTTT
NA,TRBV12-2,TRBJ1-4,NA,CASRLARQGEDEKLFF,TGTGCAAGTCGCTTAGCCCGACAGGGAGAGGATGAAAAACTGTTTTTT
TRBD1,TRBV6-5,TRBJ1-2,few,CASRLGQGLYGYTF,TGTGCCAGCAGACTCGGACAGGGGCTCTATGGCTACACCTTC
TRBD1,TRBV7-9,TRBJ2-6,NA,CASTLGTGGSGANVLTF,TGTGCCAGCACCCTCGGAACAGGGGGCTCTGGGGCCAACGTCCTGACTTTC
NA,TRBV11-2,TRBJ2-2,NA,CASSRPGEKVTGELFF,TGTGCCAGCAGCCGTCCGGGGGAGAAGGTTACCGGGGAGCTGTTTTTT
NA,TRBV7-8,TRBJ1-2,NA,CASSLGVGHPNYGYTF,TGTGCCAGCAGCTTAGGGGTGGGACACCCTAACTATGGCTACACCTTC
TRBD1,TRBV4-3,TRBJ1-4,NA,CASSQHPTGPNEKLFF,TGCGCCAGCAGCCAACACCCGACAGGGCCAAATGAAAAACTGTTTTTT
TRBD1,TRBV5-6,TRBJ2-7,NA,CASNLLDRGEQYF,TGTGCCAGCAACCTTCTGGACAGGGGCGAGCAGTACTTC
TRBD2,TRBV27,TRBJ2-3,NA,CASSPSGTSSLLRNTDTQYF,TGTGCCAGCAGTCCCTCCGGGACTAGCAGCCTCTTGAGGAACACAGATACGCAGTATTTT
NA,TRBV4-1,TRBJ1-1,NA,CASSHRSSGYTEAFF,TGCGCCAGCAGCCACCGATCCTCGGGGTACACTGAAGCTTTCTTT
TRBD2,TRBV27,TRBJ2-2,NA,CASSLTSGSTGELFF,TGTGCCAGCAGTCTTACTAGCGGGAGCACCGGGGAGCTGTTTTTT
TRBD2,TRBV19,TRBJ2-1,few,CASTPLAGYNEQFF,TGTGCCAGTACTCCACTAGCGGGGTACAATGAGCAGTTCTTC
NA,TRBV5-1,TRBJ1-2,NA,CASSSSVGAHYGYTF,TGCGCCAGCAGCTCGTCGGTAGGGGCCCACTATGGCTACACCTTC
TRBD2,TRBV12-5,TRBJ2-7,once,CASGLVPGLADNSYEQYF,TGTGCTAGTGGTTTGGTTCCAGGACTAGCGGATAACTCCTACGAGCAGTACTTC
NA,TRBV4-3,TRBJ2-7,NA,CASSQVVTRNTYEQYF,TGCGCCAGCAGCCAAGTCGTCACTCGAAATACCTACGAGCAGTACTTC
NA,TRBV6-6,TRBJ2-5,NA,CASRTDSSQETQYF,TGTGCCAGCAGAACTGACAGTTCTCAAGAGACCCAGTACTTC
NA,TRBV7-9,TRBJ2-7,few,CASSLSSYEQYF,TGTGCCAGCAGCCTGAGCTCCTACGAGCAGTACTTC
TRBD2,TRBV5-1,TRBJ2-2,NA,CASSLEAGAGAGELFF,TGCGCCAGCAGCTTGGAAGCGGGAGCGGGGGCAGGGGAGCTGTTTTTT